This T cell receptor (beta chain) was found in a study of blood T cell repertoires in COVID-19 (dated by TCRdb to the early 2020s). For the study in its entirety: Samples from collaborators originated in the United States, Italy and Spain and spanned both the acute and convalescent phases of COVID-19. The prospective study material was composed of cDNA or gDNA derived from T cells, B-cell-depleted T cells, or PBMCs. The dataset comprised deeply sampled blood TCRbeta repertoires from subjects exposed to, actively infected with, or recovered from COVID-19. The repertoires were made available in a free public database intended to serve as a resource for research on the immune response to SARS-CoV-2. The samples were drawn from the first 160 participants of the ongoing ImmuneRACE study and from 1,200 or so subjects provided by 6 global collaborators. Nearly every sample came with metadata listing a de-identified subject ID, COVID-19 status, age in years and sex. Where available, HLA class I and class II types were obtained from metadata supplied by the sample provider rather than from assay-based typing.

In the prospective study, participants were about 18 to 100 years old, resided in 20 to 30 geographic areas of the United States, and were enrolled through a virtual design. To assign participants to cohorts, the prospective study relied on clinical history that participants themselves reported in a screening survey and a study questionnaire. In the prospective study, whole blood, serum and a nasopharyngeal or oropharyngeal swab were collected from each participant by mobile phlebotomists. Over an approximately 2-month period, participants in the prospective study had the option of providing additional blood draws and questionnaires. Before DNA extraction, blood samples from the prospective study were shipped at room temperature or frozen. TCRbeta CDR3 regions were amplified from genomic DNA by means of the immunoSEQ Assay, a bias-controlled multiplex PCR. In the paper's pipeline: The number of nucleated cells in each sample was estimated by amplification of reference gene primers within the assay. To quantify the absolute abundance of each unique TCRbeta CDR3 rearrangement, sequence reads were collapsed and filtered. For each sample, productive Simpson clonality was calculated as the square root of Simpson's diversity index over productive rearrangements. This is the immuneACCESS table as TCRdb keeps it, with only in-frame sequences that have V and J called. A part of the clones is gone; compared with another copy, unresolved V genes explain less than half, and the rest is unexplained. The V and J calls and clone size are taken from that table; D and trimming were inferred from the DNA. The sample table lists around 300,000 clones, 85% to 90% of them with a count of one. The top ten clones comprise approximately 4% of the sample.

The full study reports these points: The quantity of clinical and demographic metadata differed by source and by participant and was supplied without curation.

On this clone itself: Its antigen specificity is not known. No base quality values were provided; no much bigger clone lies one nucleotide off.

Inclusive of the bounding cysteine and phenylalanine, the CDR3 is 17 residues long. Only CDR3 DNA remains: 51 bases, in frame from the first base. CDR1 SGHRS and CDR2 YFSETQ were looked up in the germline V gene. The germline V and J ends show losses of 0 bases and 5 bases respectively, and no gene match explains 11 bases of the junction. This TCR derives from a woman younger than 30 with acute COVID-19. What was sequenced was PBMCs or T cells enriched from blood (not recorded which). This sequence uses TRBV5-1 and TRBJ1-2; 9 central bases correspond to TRBD1. The DNA reads TGCGCCAGCAGCTTGGCGGGGAAGGACAGGGGCCTTTATGGCTACACCTTC. It translates to CASSLAGKDRGLYGYTF.